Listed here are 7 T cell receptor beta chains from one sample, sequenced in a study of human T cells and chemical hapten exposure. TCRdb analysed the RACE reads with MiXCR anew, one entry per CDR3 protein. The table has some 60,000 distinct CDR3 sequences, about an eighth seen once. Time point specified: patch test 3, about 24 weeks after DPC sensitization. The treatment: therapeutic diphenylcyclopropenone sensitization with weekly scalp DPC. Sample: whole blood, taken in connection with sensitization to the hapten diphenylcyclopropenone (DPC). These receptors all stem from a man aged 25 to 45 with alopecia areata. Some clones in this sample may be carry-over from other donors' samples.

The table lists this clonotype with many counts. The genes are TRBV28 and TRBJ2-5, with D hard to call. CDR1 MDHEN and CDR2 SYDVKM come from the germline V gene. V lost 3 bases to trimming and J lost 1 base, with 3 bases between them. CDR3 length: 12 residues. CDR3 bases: TGTGCCAGCAGTTTCGTCCAAGAGACCCAGTACTTC. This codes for CASSFVQETQYF.

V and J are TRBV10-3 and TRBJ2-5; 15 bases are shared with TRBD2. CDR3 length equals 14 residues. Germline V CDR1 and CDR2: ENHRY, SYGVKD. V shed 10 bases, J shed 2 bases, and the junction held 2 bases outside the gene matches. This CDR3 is CATGLAGGQETQYF. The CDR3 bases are TGTGCCACCGGACTAGCGGGGGGGCAAGAGACCCAGTACTTC.

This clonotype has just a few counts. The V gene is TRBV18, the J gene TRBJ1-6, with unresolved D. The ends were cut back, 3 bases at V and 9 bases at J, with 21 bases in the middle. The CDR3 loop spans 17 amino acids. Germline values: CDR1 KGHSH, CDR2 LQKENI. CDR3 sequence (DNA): TGTGCCAGCTCACCCAGGCAAGGACGGCTGACGGCTTCACCCCTCCACTTT. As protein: CASSPRQGRLTASPLHF.

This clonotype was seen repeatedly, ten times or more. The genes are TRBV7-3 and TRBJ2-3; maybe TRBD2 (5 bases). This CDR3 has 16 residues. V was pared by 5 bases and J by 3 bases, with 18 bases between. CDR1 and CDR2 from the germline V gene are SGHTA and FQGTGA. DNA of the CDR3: TGTGCCAGCAGCCGGGCGACGCCTAGCAGTACAGATACGCAGTATTTT. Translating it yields CASSRATPSSTDTQYF.

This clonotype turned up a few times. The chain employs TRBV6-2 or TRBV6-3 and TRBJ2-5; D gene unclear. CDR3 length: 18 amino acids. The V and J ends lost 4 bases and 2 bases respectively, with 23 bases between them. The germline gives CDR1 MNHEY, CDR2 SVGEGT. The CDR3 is CASSSLGPASLAQETQYF. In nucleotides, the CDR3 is TGTGCCAGCAGTTCGCTCGGTCCAGCCTCCCTCGCGCAAGAGACCCAGTACTTC.

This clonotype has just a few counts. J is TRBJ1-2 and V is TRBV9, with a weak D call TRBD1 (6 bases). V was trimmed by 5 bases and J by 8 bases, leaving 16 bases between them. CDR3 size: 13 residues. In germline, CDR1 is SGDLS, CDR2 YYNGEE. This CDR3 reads CASSDTGLAGYTF. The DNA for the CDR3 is TGTGCCAGCAGTGACACAGGGCTCGCCGGCTACACCTTC.

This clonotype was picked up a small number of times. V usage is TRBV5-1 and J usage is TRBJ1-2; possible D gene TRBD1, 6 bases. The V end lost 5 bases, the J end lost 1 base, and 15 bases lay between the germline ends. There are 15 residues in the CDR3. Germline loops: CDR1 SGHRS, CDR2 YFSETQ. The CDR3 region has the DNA TGCGCCAGCAGGGGAACGGACAGTTATAACTATGGCTACACCTTC. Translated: CASRGTDSYNYGYTF.